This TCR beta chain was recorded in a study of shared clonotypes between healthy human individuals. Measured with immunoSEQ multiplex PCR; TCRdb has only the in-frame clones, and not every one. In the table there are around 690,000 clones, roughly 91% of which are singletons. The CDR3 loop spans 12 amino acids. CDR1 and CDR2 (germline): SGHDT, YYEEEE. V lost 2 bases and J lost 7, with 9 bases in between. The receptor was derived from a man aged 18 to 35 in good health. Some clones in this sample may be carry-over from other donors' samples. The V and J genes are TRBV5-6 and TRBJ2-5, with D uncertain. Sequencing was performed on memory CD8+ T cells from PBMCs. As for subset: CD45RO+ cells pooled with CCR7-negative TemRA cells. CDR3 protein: CASSFSAGTQYF. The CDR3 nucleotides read TGTGCCAGCAGCTTCTCGGCTGGGACCCAGTACTTC.